These 18 T cell receptor beta chains share one sample of origin, sequenced in a study of CD8+CD57+ T cells in acquired aplastic anemia. Template material for TCR beta VDJ and CDR3 profiling consisted of genomic DNA. TCRdb itself ran the reads through MiXCR, one entry per CDR3 protein. The sample carries more than 250,000 distinct CDR3 sequences, 82% recorded once. CD8+CD57+ cell expansion, shown by flow cytometry, had occurred in the patients selected for sequencing. The specimen was sorted CD4+, CD8+, or CD8+CD57+ T cells (not recorded which) from PBMCs. Receptors originate from a human donor with aplastic anemia.

The chain carries TRBV7-9 and TRBJ1-1, with D hard to call. Per the germline V gene, CDR1 is SEHNR and CDR2 is FQNEAQ (reference sequence). The CDR3 extends over 15 amino acids. Trimming stripped 3 bases from V and 14 bases from J, with 25 bases between. The CDR3 nucleotides read TGTGCCAGCAGCTTTACTAGCGCAATGAGCAGTTATTCGTTCTTT. Its translation: CASSFTSAMSSYSFF.

The rearrangement links TRBV7-7 to TRBJ2-7; D is unresolved. Germline V gene sequence: CDR1 SSHAT, CDR2 FNYEAQ (reference sequence). The V and J ends lost 4 bases and 2 bases respectively, with 3 bases between them. CDR3 length equals 11 residues. Here the CDR3 DNA reads TGTGCCAGCAGCTCCCCCTACGAGCAGTACGTC. The encoded protein is CASSSPYEQYV.

The chain carries TRBV11-2 and TRBJ2-1; a possible D gene is TRBD2 (5 bases). The germline CDR1 and CDR2 sequences are SGHAT and FQNNGV. CDR3 size: 13 residues. V gave up 5 bases and J gave up 13 bases, with 18 bases separating them. The CDR3 bases are TGTGCCAGCAGCCCCCAACATGCGGGTGGACAGTTCTTC. Protein: CASSPQHAGGQFF.

Remarks on this clonotype: One end of the junction varies from germline; a read error may be responsible. The CDR3 here is CASSSVSGSDNEQYF. The DNA of the CDR3 is TGCGCCAGCAGCTCGGTCTCAGGGTCGGACAATGAGCAGTACTTC. This rearrangement joins TRBV7-9 to TRBJ2-5, with a weak D call TRBD1 (5 bases). CDR1 SEHNR and CDR2 FQNEAQ come from the germline V gene (reference sequence). The CDR3 loop spans 15 amino acids.

The CDR3 sequence is CASSLDPTAYEQYF. CDR3 sequence (DNA): TGTGCCAGCAGCTTAGATCCAACAGCCTACGAGCAGTACTTC. This chain connects TRBV11-3 to TRBJ2-7, with D hard to call. Germline CDR1 and CDR2: SGHNT and YENEEA. The CDR3 is 14 amino acids. The germline V and J ends were trimmed by 0 bases and 2 bases, with 8 bases remaining between them.

The rearrangement joins TRBV7-9 to TRBJ1-1; tentatively, D is TRBD1 (5 bases). Germline CDR1 reads SEHNR; CDR2 reads FQNEAQ (reference sequence). The CDR3 is made up of 15 amino acids. The V and J ends lost 5 bases and 14 bases respectively, with 27 bases between them. The CDR3 sequence: CASSRETSGGSDTFF. The CDR3 coding sequence is TGTGCCAGCAGCCGTGAGACTAGCGGGGGGTCGGATACGTTCTTT.

To note about this clonotype: The conserved final phenylalanine or tryptophan is absent from the CDR3, which likely points to a read error. The DNA is left out, because the CDR3 cannot be placed on it with certainty; the CDR3 is given as TCRdb lists it. The CDR3 loop is CASSLGVRTADTE. The rearrangement joins TRBV7-8 to TRBJ1-1. Germline CDR1 reads SGHVS; CDR2 reads FQNEAQ. A total of 13 residues make up the CDR3, ends included.

J is TRBJ2-1 and V is TRBV7-8; 8 positions match TRBD1. CDR1 is SGHVS and CDR2 is FQNEAQ in the germline V gene. V dropped 5 bases and J dropped 2; count of bases not matched to a gene: 8. The CDR3 is made up of 16 amino acids. DNA for the CDR3: TGTGCCAGCAGCCAGCTCGGGACAGGTGCCTACAATGAGCAGTTCTTC. It encodes CASSQLGTGAYNEQFF.

This clonotype was counted a few times. V gene TRBV2 combines with J gene TRBJ2-6; 8 bases line up with TRBD2. The CDR3 is made up of 15 amino acids. Per the germline V gene, CDR1 is SNHLY and CDR2 is FYNNEI. After removal of 7 bases from V and 4 bases from J, the junction contained 6 bases not matched to a gene. Here the CDR3 reads CASIAGRWGANVLTF. In DNA form, the CDR3 reads TGTGCCAGCATAGCGGGACGGTGGGGGGCCAACGTCCTGACTTTC. Drawing the rest from reference TRBV2 and TRBJ2-6, the complete variable domain is EPEVTQTPSHQVTQMGQEVILRCVPISNHLYFYWYRQILGQKVEFLVSFYNNEISEKSEIFDDQFSVERPDGSNFTLKIRSTKLEDSAMYFCASIAGRWGANVLTFGAGSRLTVL.

The chain employs TRBV7-2 and TRBJ1-2, with D unresolved. Germline CDR1 is SGHTA and CDR2 is FQGNSA. The CDR3 is 14 amino acids. Trimming removed 3 bases from V and 4 bases from J, with 12 bases in between. The CDR3: CASSLNAEGYGYTF. In DNA form, the CDR3 reads TGTGCCAGCAGCTTGAATGCGGAGGGCTATGGCTACACCTTC.

As concerns this clonotype: A junction boundary mismatches the germline segment, possibly from a read error. The chain is built from TRBV2 and TRBJ1-5; D gene ambiguous. CDR1 and CDR2 (germline): SNHLY, FYNNEI. This CDR3 region has 14 residues. DNA for the CDR3: TGTGCCAGCAGCAAGTGCTATAGCAATGAGCCCCAGCATTTT. It codes for CASSKCYSNEPQHF.

This chain connects TRBV7-9 to TRBJ2-2; D possibly corresponds to TRBD2 (5 bases). CDR1 SEHNR and CDR2 FQNEAQ come from the germline V gene (reference sequence). V dropped 1 base and J dropped 14 bases, with 23 bases sitting between them. CDR3 length: 16 residues. CDR3 sequence reads: CASSLVFGELFFGLFF. The CDR3 DNA sequence: TGTGCCAGCAGCTTAGTATTCGGGGAGCTGTTCTTTGGACTGTTTTTT. The full variable domain, with the rest looked up from reference TRBV7-9 and TRBJ2-2, is DTGVSQNPRHKITKRGQNVTFRCDPISEHNRLYWYRQTLGQGPEFLTYFQNEAQLEKSRLLSDRFSAERPKGSFSTLEIQRTEQGDSAMYLCASSLVFGELFFGLFFGEGSRLTVL.

This sequence joins TRBV7-8 and TRBJ2-1, with a weak D call TRBD1 (6 bases). The CDR3 length is 14 residues. V dropped 4 bases and J dropped 11 bases, with 18 bases sitting between them. Per germline, CDR1 SGHVS and CDR2 FQNEAQ. The CDR3 region is CASSSVARGGQQFF. CDR3 in DNA: TGTGCCAGCAGCTCCGTGGCCAGGGGTGGTCAGCAGTTCTTC.

In the case of this clonotype: The missing conserved phenylalanine or tryptophan at the end of this CDR3 makes a read error likely. Because the CDR3's place on the DNA is in doubt, the DNA is left out and the CDR3 is given as listed by TCRdb. The chain has TRBV2 and TRBJ2-3; TRBD1, the table's D call, was not compared with the DNA. The CDR3 has 13 residues if both end residues are counted. Germline CDR1 reads SNHLY; CDR2 reads FYNNEI. The CDR3 here is CASSDGGSNQPQH.

Note on this clonotype: The junction and the germline gene differ at one end; a read error may be behind it. V is TRBV19 and J is TRBJ1-5, with D unclear. Germline V gene data show CDR1 as LNHDA and CDR2 as SQIVND (reference sequence). The CDR3 covers 15 residues. The CDR3 region has the DNA TGTGCCAGTAGTATAGCTTGGGGAGCCAACCAGGACCAGCACTTC. Its protein product is CASSIAWGANQDQHF.

To note about this clonotype: The junction and the germline gene differ at one end; a read error may be behind it. This chain connects TRBV9 to TRBJ1-6; D unresolved. There are 14 residues in the CDR3. Germline CDR1 and CDR2: SGDLS and YYNGEE. The CDR3 protein is CASSASSRGYTLDF. The CDR3 DNA follows: TGTGCCAGCAGCGCTAGTTCCCGCGGCTACACCCTCGACTTT.

The table lists this clonotype with a count of one. The genes are TRBV9 and TRBJ2-6, with D unclear. CDR3 length: 16 amino acids. Germline values: CDR1 SGDLS, CDR2 YYNGEE. With 7 bases removed from V and 12 bases from J, the gap between germline ends came to 26 bases. Here the CDR3 reads CASGEAMNSQSIVLTF. The CDR3 DNA follows: TGTGCCAGCGGAGAGGCGATGAACTCTCAGTCCATCGTCCTGACTTTC.

About this clonotype: In this CDR3 the conserved last residue, phenylalanine or tryptophan, is missing, so a read error is likely. The DNA is left out, because the CDR3 cannot be placed on it with certainty; the CDR3 is given as TCRdb lists it. The chain combines TRBV7-3 with TRBJ2-3; the table's TRBD2 call for D was not verified on the DNA. Germline V CDR1 and CDR2: SGHTA, FQGTGA. Ends included, the CDR3 has 14 residues. This CDR3 reads CASRLPASPDTHYI.